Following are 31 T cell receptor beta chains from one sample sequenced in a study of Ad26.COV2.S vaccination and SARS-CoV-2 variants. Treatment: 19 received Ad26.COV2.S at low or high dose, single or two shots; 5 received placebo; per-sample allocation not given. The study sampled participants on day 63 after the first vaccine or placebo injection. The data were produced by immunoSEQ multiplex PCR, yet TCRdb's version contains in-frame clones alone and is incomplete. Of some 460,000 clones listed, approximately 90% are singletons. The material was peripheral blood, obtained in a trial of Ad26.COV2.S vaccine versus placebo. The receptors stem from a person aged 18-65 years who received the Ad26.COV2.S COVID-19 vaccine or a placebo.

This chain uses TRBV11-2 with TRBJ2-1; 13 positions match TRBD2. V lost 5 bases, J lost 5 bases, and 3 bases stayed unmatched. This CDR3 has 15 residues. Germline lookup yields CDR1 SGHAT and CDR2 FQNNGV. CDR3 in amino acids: CASSAGLAGNNEQFF. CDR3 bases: TGTGCCAGCAGCGCGGGACTAGCGGGAAACAATGAGCAGTTCTTC.

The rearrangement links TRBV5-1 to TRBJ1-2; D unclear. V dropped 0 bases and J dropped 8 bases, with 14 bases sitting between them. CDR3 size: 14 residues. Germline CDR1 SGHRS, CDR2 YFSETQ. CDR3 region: CASSLASGFRGYTF. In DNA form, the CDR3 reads TGCGCCAGCAGCTTGGCTTCCGGGTTTCGGGGCTACACCTTC.

The CDR3 region is CASSQYPGSQETQYF. The CDR3 nucleotides read TGTGCCAGCAGCCAATACCCAGGCAGCCAAGAGACCCAGTACTTC. The rearrangement links TRBV3-1 (or the pseudogene TRBV3-2) to TRBJ2-5; no reliable D call. The CDR3 runs 15 residues. The ends were cut back, 2 bases at V and 1 base at J, with 11 bases in the middle. Germline V gene sequence: CDR1 LGHDT, CDR2 YNNKEL (reference sequence).

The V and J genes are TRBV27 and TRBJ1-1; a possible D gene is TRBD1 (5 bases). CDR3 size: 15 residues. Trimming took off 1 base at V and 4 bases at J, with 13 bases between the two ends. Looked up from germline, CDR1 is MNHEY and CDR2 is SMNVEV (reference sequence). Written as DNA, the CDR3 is TGTGCCAGCAGTTTATTCGGGGGAAGAGGCACTGAAGCTTTCTTT. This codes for CASSLFGGRGTEAFF.

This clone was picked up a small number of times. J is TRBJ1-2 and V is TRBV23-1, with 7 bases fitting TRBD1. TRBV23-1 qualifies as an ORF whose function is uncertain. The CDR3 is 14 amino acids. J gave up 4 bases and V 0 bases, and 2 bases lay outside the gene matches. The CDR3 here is CASSQSRDSYGYTF. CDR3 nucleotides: TGCGCCAGCAGTCAATCGAGGGACAGCTATGGCTACACCTTC.

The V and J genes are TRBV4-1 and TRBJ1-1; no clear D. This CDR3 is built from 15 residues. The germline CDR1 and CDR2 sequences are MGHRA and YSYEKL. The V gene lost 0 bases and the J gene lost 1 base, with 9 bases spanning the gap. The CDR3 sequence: CASSQEAVWNTEAFF. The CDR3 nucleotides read TGCGCCAGCAGCCAAGAGGCGGTCTGGAACACTGAAGCTTTCTTT.

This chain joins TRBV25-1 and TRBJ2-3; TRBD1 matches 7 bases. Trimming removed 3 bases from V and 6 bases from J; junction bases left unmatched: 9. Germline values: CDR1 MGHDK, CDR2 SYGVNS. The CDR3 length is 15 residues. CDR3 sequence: CASSELDRVQDTQYF. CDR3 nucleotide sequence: TGTGCCAGCAGTGAGCTCGACAGGGTGCAGGATACGCAGTATTTT.

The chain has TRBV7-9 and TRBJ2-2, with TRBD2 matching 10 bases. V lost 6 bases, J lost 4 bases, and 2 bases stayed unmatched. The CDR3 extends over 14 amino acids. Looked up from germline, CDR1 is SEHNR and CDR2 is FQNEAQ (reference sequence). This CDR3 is CASSPSGSTGELFF. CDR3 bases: TGTGCCAGCAGTCCTAGCGGGAGCACCGGGGAGCTGTTTTTT.

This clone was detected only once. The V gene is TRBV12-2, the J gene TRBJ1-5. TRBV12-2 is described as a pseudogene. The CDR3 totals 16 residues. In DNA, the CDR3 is TGTGCAAGTCGCCTTGGGGCGGGGGAATCCAATCAGCCCCAGCATTTT. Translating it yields CASRLGAGESNQPQHF.

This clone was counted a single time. In DNA, the CDR3 is TGCGCCAGCAGCCAAGGACCAGGGACAGGTCCTAAACTGTTTTTT. Translation gives CASSQGPGTGPKLFF. This chain uses TRBV4-1 with TRBJ1-4, with TRBD1 matching over 8 bases. The CDR3 extends over 15 amino acids. Germline V CDR1 and CDR2: MGHRA, YSYEKL. The V gene end was trimmed by 1 base and the J gene end by 11 bases; junction bases not matched to a gene: 9.

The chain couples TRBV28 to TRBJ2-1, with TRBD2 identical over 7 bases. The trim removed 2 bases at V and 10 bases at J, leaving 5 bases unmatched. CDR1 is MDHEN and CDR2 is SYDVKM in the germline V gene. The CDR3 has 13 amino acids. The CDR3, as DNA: TGTGCCAGCAGTTTAACGGGAGGTTTGGAGCAGTTCTTC. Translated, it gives CASSLTGGLEQFF. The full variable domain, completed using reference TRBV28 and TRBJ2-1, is DVKVTQSSRYLVKRTGEKVFLECVQDMDHENMFWYRQDPGLGLRLIYFSYDVKMKEKGDIPEGYSVSREKKERFSLILESASTNQTSMYLCASSLTGGLEQFFGPGTRLTVL.

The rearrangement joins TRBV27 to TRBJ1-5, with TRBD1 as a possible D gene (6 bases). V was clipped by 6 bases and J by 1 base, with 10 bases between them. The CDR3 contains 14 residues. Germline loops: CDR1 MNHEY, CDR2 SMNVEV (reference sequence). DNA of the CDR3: TGTGCCAGCAGGACAGGAGTAAGCAATCAGCCCCAGCATTTT. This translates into CASRTGVSNQPQHF.

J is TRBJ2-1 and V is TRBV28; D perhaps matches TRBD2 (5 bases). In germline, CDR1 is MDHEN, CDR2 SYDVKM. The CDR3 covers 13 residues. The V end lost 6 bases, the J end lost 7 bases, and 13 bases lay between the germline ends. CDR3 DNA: TGTGCCAGCAGCCGGACTGGCGGGAATGAGCAGTTCTTC. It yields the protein CASSRTGGNEQFF.

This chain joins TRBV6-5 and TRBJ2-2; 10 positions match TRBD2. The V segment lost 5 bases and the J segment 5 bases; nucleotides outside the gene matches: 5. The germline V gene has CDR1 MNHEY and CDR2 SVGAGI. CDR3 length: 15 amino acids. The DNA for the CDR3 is TGTGCCAGCAGTCCCCCGACTAGCGGGACCGGGGAGCTGTTTTTT. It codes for CASSPPTSGTGELFF.

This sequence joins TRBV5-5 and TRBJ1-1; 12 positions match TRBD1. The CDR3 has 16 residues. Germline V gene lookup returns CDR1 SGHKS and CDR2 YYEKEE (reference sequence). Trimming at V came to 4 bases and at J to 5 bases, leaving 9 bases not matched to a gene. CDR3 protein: CASSLAGTGGVTEAFF. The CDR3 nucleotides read TGTGCCAGCAGCCTCGCCGGGACAGGGGGCGTAACTGAAGCTTTCTTT.

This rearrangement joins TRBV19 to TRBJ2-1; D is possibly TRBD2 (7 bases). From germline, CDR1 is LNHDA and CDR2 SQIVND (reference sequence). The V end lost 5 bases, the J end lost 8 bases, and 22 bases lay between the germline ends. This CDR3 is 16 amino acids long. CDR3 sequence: CASSGRKGEGLHEQFF. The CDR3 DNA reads TGTGCCAGTAGTGGGCGTAAGGGGGAGGGCCTCCATGAGCAGTTCTTC.

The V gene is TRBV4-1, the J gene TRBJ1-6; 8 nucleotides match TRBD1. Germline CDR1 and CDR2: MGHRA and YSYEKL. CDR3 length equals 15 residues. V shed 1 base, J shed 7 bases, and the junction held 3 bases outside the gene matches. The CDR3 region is CASSQVDRGNSPLHF. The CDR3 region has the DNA TGCGCCAGCAGCCAAGTAGACAGGGGCAATTCACCCCTCCACTTT.

CDR3 nucleotide sequence: TGCGCCAGCAGCTTGGGTGGGGCGGTTTTTGAAAAACTGTTTTTT. It codes for CASSLGGAVFEKLFF. The J gene is TRBJ1-4, the V gene TRBV5-1, with D possibly being TRBD1 (5 bases). V shed 0 bases and J shed 7 bases, with 13 bases lying between them. There are 15 residues in the CDR3. Per germline, CDR1 SGHRS and CDR2 YFSETQ. The complete variable domain, with remaining parts taken from reference TRBV5-1 and TRBJ1-4, reads KAGVTQTPRYLIKTRGQQVTLSCSPISGHRSVSWYQQTPGQGLQFLFEYFSETQRNKGNFPGRFSGRQFSNSRSEMNVSTLELGDSALYLCASSLGGAVFEKLFFGSGTQLSVL.

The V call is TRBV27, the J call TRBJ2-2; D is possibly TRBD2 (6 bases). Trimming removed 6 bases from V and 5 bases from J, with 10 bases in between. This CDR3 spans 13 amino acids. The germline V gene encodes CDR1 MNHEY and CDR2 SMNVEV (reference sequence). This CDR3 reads CASSLGGTGELFF. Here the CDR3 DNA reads TGTGCCAGCAGCTTAGGAGGGACCGGGGAGCTGTTTTTT.

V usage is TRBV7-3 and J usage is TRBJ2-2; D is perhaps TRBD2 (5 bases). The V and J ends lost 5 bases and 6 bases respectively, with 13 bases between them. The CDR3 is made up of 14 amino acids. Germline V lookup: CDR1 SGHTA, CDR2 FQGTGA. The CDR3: CASSLTASPGELFF. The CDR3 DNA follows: TGTGCCAGCAGCCTCACGGCTAGCCCCGGGGAGCTGTTTTTT.

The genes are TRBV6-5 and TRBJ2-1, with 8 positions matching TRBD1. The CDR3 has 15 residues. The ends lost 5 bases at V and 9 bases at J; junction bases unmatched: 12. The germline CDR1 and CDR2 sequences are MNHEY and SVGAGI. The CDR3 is CASSRDRGRLGEQFF. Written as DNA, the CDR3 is TGTGCCAGCAGTCGCGACAGGGGTAGATTAGGTGAGCAGTTCTTC.

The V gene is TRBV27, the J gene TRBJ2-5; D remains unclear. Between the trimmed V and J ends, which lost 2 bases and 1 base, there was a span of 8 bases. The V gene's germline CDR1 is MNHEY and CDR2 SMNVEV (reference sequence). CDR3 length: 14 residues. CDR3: CASSLTYGQETQYF. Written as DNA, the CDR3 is TGTGCCAGCAGTTTAACGTACGGCCAAGAGACCCAGTACTTC.

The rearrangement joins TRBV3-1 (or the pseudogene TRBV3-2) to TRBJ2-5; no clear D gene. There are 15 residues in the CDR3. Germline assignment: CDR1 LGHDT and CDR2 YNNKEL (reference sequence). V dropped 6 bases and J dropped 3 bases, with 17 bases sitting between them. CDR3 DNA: TGTGCCAGCAGTTACCCCGTAGTGGATAAAGAGACCCAGTACTTC. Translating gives CASSYPVVDKETQYF.

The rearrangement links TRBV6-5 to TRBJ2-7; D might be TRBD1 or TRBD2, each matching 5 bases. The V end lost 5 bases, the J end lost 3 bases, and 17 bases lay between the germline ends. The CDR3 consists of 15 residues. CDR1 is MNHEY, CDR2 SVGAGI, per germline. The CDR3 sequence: CASSPLGEWGYEQYF. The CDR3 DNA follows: TGTGCCAGCAGTCCCTTGGGGGAATGGGGCTACGAGCAGTACTTC.

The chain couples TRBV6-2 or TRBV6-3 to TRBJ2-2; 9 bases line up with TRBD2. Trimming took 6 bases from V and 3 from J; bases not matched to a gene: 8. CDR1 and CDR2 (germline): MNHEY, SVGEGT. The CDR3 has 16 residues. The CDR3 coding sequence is TGTGCCAGCAGCTATAGCGGGGGCCTGTACACCGGGGAGCTGTTTTTT. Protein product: CASSYSGGLYTGELFF.

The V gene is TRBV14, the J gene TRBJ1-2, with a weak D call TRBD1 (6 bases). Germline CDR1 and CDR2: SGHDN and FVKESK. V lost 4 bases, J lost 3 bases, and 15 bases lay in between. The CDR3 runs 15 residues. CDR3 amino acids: CASSRDRRPHYGYTF. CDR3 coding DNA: TGTGCCAGCAGCCGAGACAGGAGACCGCACTATGGCTACACCTTC.

CDR3 protein: CAIKDTTYEQYF. The CDR3 nucleotides read TGTGCCATCAAGGACACAACCTACGAGCAGTACTTC. The chain recombines TRBV10-3 with TRBJ2-7, with a possible D match to TRBD1 (5 bases). The CDR3 has 12 amino acids. Per germline, CDR1 ENHRY and CDR2 SYGVKD. Trimming shortened V by 7 bases and J by 2 bases, and 9 bases separated the two germline ends.

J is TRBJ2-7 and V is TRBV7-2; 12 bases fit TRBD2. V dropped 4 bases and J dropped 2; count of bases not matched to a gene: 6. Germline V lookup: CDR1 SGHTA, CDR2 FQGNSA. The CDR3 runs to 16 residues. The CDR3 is CASSSARTSGAYEQYF. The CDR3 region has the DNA TGTGCCAGCAGCTCGGCAAGGACTAGCGGGGCCTACGAGCAGTACTTC.

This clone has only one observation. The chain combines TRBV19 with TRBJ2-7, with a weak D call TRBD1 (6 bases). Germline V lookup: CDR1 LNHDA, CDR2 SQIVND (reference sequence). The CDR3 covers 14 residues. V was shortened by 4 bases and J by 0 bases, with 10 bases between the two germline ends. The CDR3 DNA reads TGTGCCAGTAGTAGACAGGAAAGCTCCTACGAGCAGTACTTC. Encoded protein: CASSRQESSYEQYF.

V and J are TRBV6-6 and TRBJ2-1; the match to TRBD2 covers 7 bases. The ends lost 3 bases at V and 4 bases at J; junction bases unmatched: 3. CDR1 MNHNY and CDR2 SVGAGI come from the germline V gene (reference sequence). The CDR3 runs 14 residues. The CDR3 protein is CASSYGGGYNEQFF. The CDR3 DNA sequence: TGTGCCAGCAGTTATGGCGGGGGATACAATGAGCAGTTCTTC.

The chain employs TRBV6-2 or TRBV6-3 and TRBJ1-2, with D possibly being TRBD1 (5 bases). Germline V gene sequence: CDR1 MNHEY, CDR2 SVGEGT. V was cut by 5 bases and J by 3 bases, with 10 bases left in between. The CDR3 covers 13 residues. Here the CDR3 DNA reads TGTGCCAGCAGTCTAGGGGTCTACTATGGCTACACCTTC. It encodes CASSLGVYYGYTF.